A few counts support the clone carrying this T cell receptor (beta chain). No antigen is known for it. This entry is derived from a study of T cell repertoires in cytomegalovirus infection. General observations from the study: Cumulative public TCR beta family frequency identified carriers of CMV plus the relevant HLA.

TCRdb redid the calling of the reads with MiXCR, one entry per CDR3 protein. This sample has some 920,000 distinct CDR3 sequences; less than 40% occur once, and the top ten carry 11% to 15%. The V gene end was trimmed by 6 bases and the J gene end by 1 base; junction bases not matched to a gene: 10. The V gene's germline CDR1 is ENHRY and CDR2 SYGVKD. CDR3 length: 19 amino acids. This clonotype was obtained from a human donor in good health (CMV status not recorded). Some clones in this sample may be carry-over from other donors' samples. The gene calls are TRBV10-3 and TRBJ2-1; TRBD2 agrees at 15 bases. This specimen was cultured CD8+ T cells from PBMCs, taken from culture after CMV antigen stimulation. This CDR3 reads CAISEPGLAGGPSYNEQFF. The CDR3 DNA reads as TGTGCCATCAGCGAACCGGGACTAGCGGGGGGACCATCCTACAATGAGCAGTTCTTC.